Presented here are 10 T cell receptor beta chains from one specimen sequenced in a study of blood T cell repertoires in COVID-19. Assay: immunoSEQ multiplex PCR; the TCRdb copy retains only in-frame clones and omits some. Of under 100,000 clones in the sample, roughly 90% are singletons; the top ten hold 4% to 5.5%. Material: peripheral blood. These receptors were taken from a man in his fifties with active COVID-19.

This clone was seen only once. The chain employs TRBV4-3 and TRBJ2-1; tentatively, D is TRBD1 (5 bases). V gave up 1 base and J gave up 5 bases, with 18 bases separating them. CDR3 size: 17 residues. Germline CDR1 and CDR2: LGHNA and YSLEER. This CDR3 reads CASSQVYRSSQDNEQFF. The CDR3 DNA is TGCGCCAGCAGCCAAGTTTACAGGAGCTCCCAGGACAATGAGCAGTTCTTC.

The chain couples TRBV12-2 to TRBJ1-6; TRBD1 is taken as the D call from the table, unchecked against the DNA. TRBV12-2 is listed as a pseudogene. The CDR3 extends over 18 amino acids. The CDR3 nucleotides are TGTGCAAGTCGCGGTCGGACAGGCCGCAGCTCCTATAATTCACCCCTCCACTTT. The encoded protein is CASRGRTGRSSYNSPLHF.

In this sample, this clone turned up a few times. This CDR3 is CASSIGGGRRYEQYF. CDR3 coding DNA: TGTGCCAGTAGTATCGGAGGGGGCCGCCGCTACGAGCAGTACTTC. This chain joins TRBV19 and TRBJ2-7; D perhaps matches TRBD1 (7 bases). The germline V gene encodes CDR1 LNHDA and CDR2 SQIVND (reference sequence). CDR3 length: 15 residues. Trimming left V 3 bases short and J 3 bases short, with 15 bases between.

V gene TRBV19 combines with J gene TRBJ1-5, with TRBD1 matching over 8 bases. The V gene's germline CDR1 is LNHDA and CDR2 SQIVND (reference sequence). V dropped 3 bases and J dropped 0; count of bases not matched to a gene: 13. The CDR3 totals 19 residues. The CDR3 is CASSMSPHTGGYSNQPQHF. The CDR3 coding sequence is TGTGCCAGTAGTATGAGCCCCCACACAGGGGGTTATAGCAATCAGCCCCAGCATTTT.

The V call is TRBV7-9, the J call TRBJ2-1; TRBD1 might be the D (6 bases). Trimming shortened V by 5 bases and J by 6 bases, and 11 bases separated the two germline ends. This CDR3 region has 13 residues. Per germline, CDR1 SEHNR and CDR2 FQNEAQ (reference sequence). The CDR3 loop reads CASSIQGTNEQFF. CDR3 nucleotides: TGTGCCAGCAGCATACAGGGCACCAATGAGCAGTTCTTC. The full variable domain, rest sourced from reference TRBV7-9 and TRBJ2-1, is DTGVSQNPRHKITKRGQNVTFRCDPISEHNRLYWYRQTLGQGPEFLTYFQNEAQLEKSRLLSDRFSAERPKGSFSTLEIQRTEQGDSAMYLCASSIQGTNEQFFGPGTRLTVL.

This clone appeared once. As DNA, the CDR3 is TGTGCCAGCAGCTCACAGGGTGGAGTATCTGGAAACACCATATATTTT. Encoded protein: CASSSQGGVSGNTIYF. V is TRBV7-8 and J is TRBJ1-3; tentative D call: TRBD1 (6 bases). The germline V and J ends were trimmed by 4 bases and 1 base, with 14 bases remaining between them. CDR1 and CDR2 (germline): SGHVS, FQNEAQ. CDR3 length: 16 amino acids.

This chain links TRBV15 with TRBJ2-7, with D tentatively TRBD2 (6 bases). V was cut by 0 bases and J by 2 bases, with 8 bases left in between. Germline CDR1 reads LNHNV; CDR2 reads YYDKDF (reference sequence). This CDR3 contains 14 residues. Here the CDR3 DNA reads TGTGCCACCAGCAGAGATGCGGGACCCTACGAGCAGTACTTC. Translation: CATSRDAGPYEQYF.

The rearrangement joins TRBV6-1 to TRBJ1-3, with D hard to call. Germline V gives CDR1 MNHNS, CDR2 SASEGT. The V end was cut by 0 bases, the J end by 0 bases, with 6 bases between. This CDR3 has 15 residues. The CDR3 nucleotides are TGTGCCAGCAGTGAAGCGGACTACTCTGGAAACACCATATATTTT. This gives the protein CASSEADYSGNTIYF.

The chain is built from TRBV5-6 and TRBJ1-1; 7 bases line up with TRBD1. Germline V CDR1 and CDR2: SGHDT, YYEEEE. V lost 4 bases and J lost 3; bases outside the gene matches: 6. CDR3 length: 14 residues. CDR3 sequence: CASSLTGRYTEAFF. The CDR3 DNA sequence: TGTGCCAGCAGCCTGACAGGGAGGTACACTGAAGCTTTCTTT.

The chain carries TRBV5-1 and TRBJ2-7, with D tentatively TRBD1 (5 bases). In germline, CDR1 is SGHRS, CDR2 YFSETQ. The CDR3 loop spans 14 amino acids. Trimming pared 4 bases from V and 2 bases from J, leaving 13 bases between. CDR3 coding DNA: TGCGCCAGCAGCCCAGCTACAGGAACCTACGAGCAGTACTTC. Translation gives CASSPATGTYEQYF.